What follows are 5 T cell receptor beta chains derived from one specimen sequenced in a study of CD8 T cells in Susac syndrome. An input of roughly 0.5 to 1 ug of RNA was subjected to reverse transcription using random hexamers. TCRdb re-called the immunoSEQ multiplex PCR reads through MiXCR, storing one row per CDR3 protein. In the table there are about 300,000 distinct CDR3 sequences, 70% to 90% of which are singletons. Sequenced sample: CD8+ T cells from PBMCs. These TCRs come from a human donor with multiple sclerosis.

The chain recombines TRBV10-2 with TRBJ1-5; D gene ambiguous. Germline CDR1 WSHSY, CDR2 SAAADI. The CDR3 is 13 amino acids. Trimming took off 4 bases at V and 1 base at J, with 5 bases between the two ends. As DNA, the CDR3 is TGCGCCAGCAGTGCCTGGAGCAATCAGCCCCAGCATTTT. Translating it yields CASSAWSNQPQHF.

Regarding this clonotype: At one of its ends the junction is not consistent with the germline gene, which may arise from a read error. CDR3 in amino acids: CASSPSTGNAEAFF. The CDR3 coding sequence is TGTGCCAGCAGTCCTTCCACAGGGAACGCTGAAGCTTTCTTT. The chain employs TRBV6-5 and TRBJ1-1; weak D call: TRBD1 (6 bases). The CDR3 loop spans 14 amino acids. The germline CDR1 and CDR2 sequences are MNHEY and SVGAGI.

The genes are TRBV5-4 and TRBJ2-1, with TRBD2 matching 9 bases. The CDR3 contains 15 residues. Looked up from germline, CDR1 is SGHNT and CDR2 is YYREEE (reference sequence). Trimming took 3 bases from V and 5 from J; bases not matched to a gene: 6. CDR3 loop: CASSYRLAADNEQFF. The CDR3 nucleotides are TGTGCCAGCAGCTATAGACTAGCGGCCGACAATGAGCAGTTCTTC.

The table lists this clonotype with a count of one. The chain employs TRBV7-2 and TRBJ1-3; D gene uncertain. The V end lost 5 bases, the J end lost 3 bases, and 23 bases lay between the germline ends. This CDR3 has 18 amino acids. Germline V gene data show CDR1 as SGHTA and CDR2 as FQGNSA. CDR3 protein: CASSLYLLFGEYGNTIYF. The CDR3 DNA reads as TGTGCCAGCAGCCTCTATCTCCTCTTTGGAGAGTATGGAAACACCATATATTTT.

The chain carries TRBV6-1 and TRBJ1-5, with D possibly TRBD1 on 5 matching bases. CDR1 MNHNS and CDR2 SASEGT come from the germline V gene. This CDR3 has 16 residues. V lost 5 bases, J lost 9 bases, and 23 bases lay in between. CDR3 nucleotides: TGTGCCAGCAGTAGAAAGCGCTGGGACCCGATGACGCCCCAGCATTTT. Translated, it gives CASSRKRWDPMTPQHF.